This T cell receptor (beta chain) came from a study of CD8+CD57+ T cells in acquired aplastic anemia. Study at large: Mean yield of DNA from sorted CD4+ and CD8+ cells was about 3.2 ug.

Genomic DNA constituted the template upon which TCR beta VDJ and CDR3 profiling was performed. TCRdb fed the reads into MiXCR, producing one record per CDR3 protein. The top ten hold 25% to 40% of the sample, which has about 160,000 distinct CDR3 sequences, 45% to 50% seen once. For sequencing, patients were chosen who had shown expansion of CD8+CD57+ cells by flow cytometry. V gave up 3 bases and J gave up 2 bases, with 15 bases separating them. The CDR3 is 16 residues long. Germline lookup yields CDR1 LNHDA and CDR2 SQIVND (reference sequence). This sequence was found in a human donor with aplastic anemia. V and J are TRBV19 and TRBJ2-3; possibly TRBD1 for D (6 bases). The sequenced sample consisted of sorted CD4+, CD8+, or CD8+CD57+ T cells (not recorded which) from PBMCs. CDR3 nucleotides: TGTGCCAGTAGTATTATAAGGACAGCGGACACAGATACGCAGTATTTT. This codes for CASSIIRTADTDTQYF.